The count of the clone carrying this T cell receptor beta chain is one. PCR primers comprised 60 Vbeta and 13 Jbeta primers. Produced via immunoSEQ multiplex PCR; TCRdb's table is partial and in-frame only. The sample lists 85,000 to 130,000 clones, 76% occurring once. The record originates from a study of cytomegalovirus exposure and HLA in healthy donors. The V gene's germline CDR1 is KGHSH and CDR2 LQKENI. The CDR3 loop spans 14 amino acids. Trimming took off 2 bases at V and 4 bases at J, with 11 bases between the two ends. What was sequenced was PBMCs. The TCR comes from a woman between 50 and 59 years old in good health and CMV-seropositive. The chain combines TRBV18 with TRBJ1-1, with D perhaps TRBD1 (5 bases). The CDR3 DNA follows: TGTGCCAGCTCACCAGTGACAGCCGGCACTGAAGCTTTCTTT. As protein: CASSPVTAGTEAFF.